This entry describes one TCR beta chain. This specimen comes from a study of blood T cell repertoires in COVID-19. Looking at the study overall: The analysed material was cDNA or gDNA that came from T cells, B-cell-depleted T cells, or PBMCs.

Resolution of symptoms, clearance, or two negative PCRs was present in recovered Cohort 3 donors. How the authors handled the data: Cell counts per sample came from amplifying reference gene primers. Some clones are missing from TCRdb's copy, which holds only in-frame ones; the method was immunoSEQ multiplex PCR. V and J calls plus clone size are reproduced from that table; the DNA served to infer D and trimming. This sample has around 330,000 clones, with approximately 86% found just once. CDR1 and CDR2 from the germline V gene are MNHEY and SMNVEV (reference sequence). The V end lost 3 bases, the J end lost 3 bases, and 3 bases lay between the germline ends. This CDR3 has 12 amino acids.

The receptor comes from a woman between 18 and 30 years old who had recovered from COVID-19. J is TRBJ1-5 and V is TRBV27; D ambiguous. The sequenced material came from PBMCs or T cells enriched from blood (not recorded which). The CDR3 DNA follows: TGTGCCAGCAGTTTTATCAATCAGCCCCAGCATTTT. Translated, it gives CASSFINQPQHF.